These 4 T cell receptor beta chains were sequenced from one sample in a study of spatial heterogeneity in lung cancer. Stated time point: sample taken at primary tumor resection. Unsorted whole RNA from tumor, nontumor lung or frozen PBMC underwent sequencing. TCRdb recomputed calls from the 5' RACE reads with MiXCR, one row per CDR3 protein. The sample consists of approximately 7,800 distinct CDR3 sequences, 6.5% to 9.5% of them appearing once. Specimen: PBMCs, collected at surgery. All receptors come from a male donor with early-stage non-small cell lung cancer.

This clonotype was seen many times. The library was designed around alpha chains, so this beta chain is a stray read whose abundance carries little weight. The chain links TRBV20-1 to TRBJ1-1, with D possibly TRBD1 on 5 matching bases. CDR1 and CDR2 (germline): DFQATT, SNEGSKA (reference sequence). V lost 0 bases and J 4 bases, leaving 18 bases between the germline ends. This CDR3 spans 16 amino acids. In DNA, the CDR3 is TGCAGTGCTAGAGACGGCATTCAGGGATCGGGCACTGAAGCTTTCTTT. Amino acids: CSARDGIQGSGTEAFF.

In this sample, this clonotype turned up a few times. This beta chain was picked up by a library intended for alpha chains and is off target, so its count carries little meaning. CDR3 sequence reads: CASSSSGVYGYTF. In DNA, the CDR3 is TGTGCCAGCAGCTCGTCAGGGGTCTATGGCTACACCTTC. The chain carries TRBV7-2 and TRBJ1-2, with a weak D call TRBD1 (6 bases). V lost 4 bases, J lost 4 bases, and 10 bases lay in between. The CDR3 spans 13 residues. Germline loops: CDR1 SGHTA, CDR2 FQGNSA.

As regards this clonotype: Within a library made for alpha chains, this beta chain is off target, and its count is uninformative. V and J are TRBV2 and TRBJ2-7; D possibly uses TRBD1 or TRBD2 (5 bases each). Germline assignment: CDR1 SNHLY and CDR2 FYNNEI. Trimming stripped 3 bases from V and 3 bases from J, with 12 bases between. The CDR3 loop spans 14 amino acids. CDR3 protein: CASSDRDGVYEQYF. The CDR3 DNA sequence: TGTGCCAGCAGTGACCGGGACGGAGTCTACGAGCAGTACTTC.

This clonotype has ten or more counts. This beta chain slipped into a library made for alpha chains as a stray read, so its size is not meaningful. The chain joins TRBV12-3 or TRBV12-4 to TRBJ2-3; a possible D gene is TRBD2 (5 bases). The length of the CDR3 is 15 residues. Trimming left V 0 bases short and J 6 bases short, with 13 bases between. The CDR3 DNA is TGTGCCAGCAGTTTAGCGGGAGAGAAGGCGGATACGCAGTATTTT. Protein: CASSLAGEKADTQYF.